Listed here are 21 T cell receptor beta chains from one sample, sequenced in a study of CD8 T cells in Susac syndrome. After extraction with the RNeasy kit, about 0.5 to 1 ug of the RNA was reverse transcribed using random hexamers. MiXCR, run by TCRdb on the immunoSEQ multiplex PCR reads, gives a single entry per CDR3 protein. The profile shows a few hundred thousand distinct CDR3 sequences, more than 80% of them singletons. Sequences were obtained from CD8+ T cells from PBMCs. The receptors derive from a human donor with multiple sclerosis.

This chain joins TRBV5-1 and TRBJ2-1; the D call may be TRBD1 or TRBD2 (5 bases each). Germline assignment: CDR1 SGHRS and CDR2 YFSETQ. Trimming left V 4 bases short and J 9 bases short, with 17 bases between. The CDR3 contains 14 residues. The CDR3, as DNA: TGCGCCAGCAGCACTTCCGGGACCAACAGTGAGCAGTTCTTC. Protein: CASSTSGTNSEQFF. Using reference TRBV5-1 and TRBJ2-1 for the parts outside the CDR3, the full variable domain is KAGVTQTPRYLIKTRGQQVTLSCSPISGHRSVSWYQQTPGQGLQFLFEYFSETQRNKGNFPGRFSGRQFSNSRSEMNVSTLELGDSALYLCASSTSGTNSEQFFGPGTRLTVL.

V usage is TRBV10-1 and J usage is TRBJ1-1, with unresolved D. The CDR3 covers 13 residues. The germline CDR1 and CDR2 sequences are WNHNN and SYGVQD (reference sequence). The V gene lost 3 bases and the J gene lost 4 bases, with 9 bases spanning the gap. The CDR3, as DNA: TGCGCCAGCAGTGAACGGAGCGCCACTGAAGCTTTCTTT. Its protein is CASSERSATEAFF.

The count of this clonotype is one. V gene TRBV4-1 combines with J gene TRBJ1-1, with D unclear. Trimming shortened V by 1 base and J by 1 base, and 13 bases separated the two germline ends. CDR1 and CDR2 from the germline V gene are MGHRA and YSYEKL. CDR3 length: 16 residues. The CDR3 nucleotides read TGCGCCAGCAGCCAAGGAGCCGGGTCCCAGAACACTGAAGCTTTCTTT. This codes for CASSQGAGSQNTEAFF.

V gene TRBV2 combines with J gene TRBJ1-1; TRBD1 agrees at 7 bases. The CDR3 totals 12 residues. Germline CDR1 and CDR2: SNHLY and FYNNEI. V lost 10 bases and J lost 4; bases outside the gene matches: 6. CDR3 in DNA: TGTGCCATCGACAGGGCGGTCACTGAAGCTTTCTTT. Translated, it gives CAIDRAVTEAFF.

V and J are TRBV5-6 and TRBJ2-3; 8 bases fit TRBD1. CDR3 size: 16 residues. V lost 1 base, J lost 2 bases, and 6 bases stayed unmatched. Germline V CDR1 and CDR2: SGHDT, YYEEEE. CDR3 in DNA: TGTGCCAGCAGCTTGTCAGGACAGGGAAACACAGATACGCAGTATTTT. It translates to CASSLSGQGNTDTQYF.

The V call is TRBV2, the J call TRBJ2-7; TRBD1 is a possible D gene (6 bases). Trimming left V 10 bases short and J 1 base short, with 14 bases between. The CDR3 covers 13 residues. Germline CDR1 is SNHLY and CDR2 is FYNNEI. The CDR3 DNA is TGTGCCAACTACAGGGTTGGGTCCTACGAGCAGTACTTC. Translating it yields CANYRVGSYEQYF.

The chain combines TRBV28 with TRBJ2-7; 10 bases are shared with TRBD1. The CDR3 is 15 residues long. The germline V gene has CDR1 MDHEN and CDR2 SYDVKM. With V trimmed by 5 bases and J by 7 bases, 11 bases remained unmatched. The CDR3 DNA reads TGTGCCAGCAGTCCGGGACAGGGGCTTCACCGGGAGCAGTACTTC. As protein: CASSPGQGLHREQYF.

The CDR3 protein is CASSPQGVFGANVLTF. The CDR3 nucleotides read TGTGCCAGCTCACCGCAAGGGGTGTTCGGGGCCAACGTCCTGACTTTC. The rearrangement uses TRBV18 and TRBJ2-6; D perhaps matches TRBD1 (5 bases). V lost 3 bases and J lost 4, with 13 bases in between. From germline, CDR1 is KGHSH and CDR2 LQKENI. The CDR3 covers 16 residues.

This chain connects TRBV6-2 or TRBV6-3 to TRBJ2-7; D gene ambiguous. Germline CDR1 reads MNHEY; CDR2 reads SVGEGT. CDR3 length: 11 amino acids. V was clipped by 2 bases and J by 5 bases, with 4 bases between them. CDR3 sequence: CASSYIHEQYF. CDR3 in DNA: TGTGCCAGCAGTTACATCCACGAGCAGTACTTC.

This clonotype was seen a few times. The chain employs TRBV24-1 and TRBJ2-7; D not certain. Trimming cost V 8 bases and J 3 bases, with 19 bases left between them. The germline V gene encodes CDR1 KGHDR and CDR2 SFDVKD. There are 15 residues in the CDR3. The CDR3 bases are TGTGCCACCACCCCTGACGCCGTCCCCTTCTACGAGCAGTACTTC. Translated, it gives CATTPDAVPFYEQYF.

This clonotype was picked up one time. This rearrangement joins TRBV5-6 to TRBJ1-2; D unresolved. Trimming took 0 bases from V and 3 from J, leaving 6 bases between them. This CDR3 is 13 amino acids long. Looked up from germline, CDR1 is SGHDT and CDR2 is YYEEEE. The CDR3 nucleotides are TGTGCCAGCAGCTTGGTCGTCGACTATGGCTACACCTTC. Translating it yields CASSLVVDYGYTF.

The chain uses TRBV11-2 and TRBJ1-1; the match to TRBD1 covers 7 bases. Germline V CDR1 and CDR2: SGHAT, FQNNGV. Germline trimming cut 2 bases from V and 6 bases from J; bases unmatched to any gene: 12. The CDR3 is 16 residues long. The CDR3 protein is CASSLWSRQGGAEAFF. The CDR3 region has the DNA TGTGCCAGCAGCTTATGGAGTAGACAGGGTGGCGCTGAAGCTTTCTTT.

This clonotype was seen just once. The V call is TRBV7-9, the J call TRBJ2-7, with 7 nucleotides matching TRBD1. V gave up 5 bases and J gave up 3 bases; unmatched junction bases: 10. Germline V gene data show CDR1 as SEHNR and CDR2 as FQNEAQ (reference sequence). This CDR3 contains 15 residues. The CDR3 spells CASSDRDSKFYEQYF. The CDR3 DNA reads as TGTGCCAGCAGCGACCGGGACAGCAAGTTCTACGAGCAGTACTTC.

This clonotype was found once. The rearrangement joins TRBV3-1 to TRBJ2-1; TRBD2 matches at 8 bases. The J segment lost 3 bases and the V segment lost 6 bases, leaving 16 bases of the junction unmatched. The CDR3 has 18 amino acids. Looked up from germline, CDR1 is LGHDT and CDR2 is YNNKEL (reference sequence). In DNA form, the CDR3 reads TGTGCCAGCAGACCTACACCGGGACTAGGGAGTCACTACAATGAGCAGTTCTTC. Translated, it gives CASRPTPGLGSHYNEQFF.

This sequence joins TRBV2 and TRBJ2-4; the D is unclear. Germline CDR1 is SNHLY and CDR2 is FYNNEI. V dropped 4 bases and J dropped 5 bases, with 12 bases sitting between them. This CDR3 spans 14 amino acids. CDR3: CASSVQRVENIQYF. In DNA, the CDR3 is TGTGCCAGCAGTGTCCAGCGAGTTGAAAACATTCAGTACTTC.

The CDR3 reads CSARPQSPGVQFF. CDR3 nucleotide sequence: TGCAGTGCTAGGCCACAGTCACCTGGGGTGCAGTTCTTC. The chain is built from TRBV20-1 and TRBJ2-1, with D hard to call. The germline gives CDR1 DFQATT, CDR2 SNEGSKA (reference sequence). This CDR3 contains 13 residues. With 3 bases removed from V and 12 bases from J, the gap between germline ends came to 18 bases.

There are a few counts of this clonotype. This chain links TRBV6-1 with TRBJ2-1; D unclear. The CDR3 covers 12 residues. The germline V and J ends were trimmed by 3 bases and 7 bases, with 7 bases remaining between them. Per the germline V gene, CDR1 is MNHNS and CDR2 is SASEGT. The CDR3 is CASSDGLNEQFF. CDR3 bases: TGTGCCAGCAGTGACGGCCTAAATGAGCAGTTCTTC.

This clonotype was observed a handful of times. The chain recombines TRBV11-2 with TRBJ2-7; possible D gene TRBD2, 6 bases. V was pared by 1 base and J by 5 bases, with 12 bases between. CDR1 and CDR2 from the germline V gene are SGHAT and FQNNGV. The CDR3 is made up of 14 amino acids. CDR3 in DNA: TGTGCCAGCAGCTTAGGGGGACTCGCCCACGAGCAGTACTTC. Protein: CASSLGGLAHEQYF.

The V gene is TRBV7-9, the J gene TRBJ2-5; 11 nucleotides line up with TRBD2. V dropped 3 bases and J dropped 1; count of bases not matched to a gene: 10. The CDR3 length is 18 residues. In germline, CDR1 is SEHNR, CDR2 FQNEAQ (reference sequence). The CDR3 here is CASSFPRRLAGPQETQYF. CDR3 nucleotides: TGTGCCAGCAGCTTCCCCCGGAGACTAGCGGGGCCCCAAGAGACCCAGTACTTC.

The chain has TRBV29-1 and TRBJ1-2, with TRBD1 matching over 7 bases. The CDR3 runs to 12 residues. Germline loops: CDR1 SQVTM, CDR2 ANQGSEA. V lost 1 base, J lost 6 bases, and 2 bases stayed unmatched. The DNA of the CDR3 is TGCAGCGTTGAAGGGGACAGCAATGGCTACACCTTC. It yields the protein CSVEGDSNGYTF. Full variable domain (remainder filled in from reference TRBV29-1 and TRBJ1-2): SAVISQKPSRDICQRGTSLTIQCQVDSQVTMMFWYRQQPGQSLTLIATANQGSEATYESGFVIDKFPISRPNLTFSTLTVSNMSPEDSSIYLCSVEGDSNGYTFGSGTRLTVV.

The CDR3 spells CAFRTAWDEQYF. The CDR3 DNA is TGTGCCTTCCGGACAGCTTGGGACGAGCAGTACTTC. The V call is TRBV30, the J call TRBJ2-7; a weak D match, TRBD1 (6 bases). V lost 7 bases and J lost 5, with 15 bases in between. This CDR3 is built from 12 residues. From germline, CDR1 is GTSNPN and CDR2 SVGIG (reference sequence). Looking up the rest from reference TRBV30 and TRBJ2-7 gives the full variable domain: SQTIHQWPATLVQPVGSPLSLECTVEGTSNPNLYWYRQAAGRGLQLLFYSVGIGQISSEVPQNLSASRPQDRQFILSSKKLLLSDSGFYLCAFRTAWDEQYFGPGTRLTVT.